This TCR beta chain comes out of a study of CD8 T cells in Susac syndrome. V was pared by 0 bases and J by 4 bases, with 13 bases between. Per the germline V gene, CDR1 is KGHSH and CDR2 is LQKENI. The CDR3 sequence is 15 residues long. cDNA came from 0.5 to 1 ug RNA primed by random hexamers. Multiplex immunoSEQ PCR targeted 54 Vbeta and 13 Jbeta TCR beta segments. Via MiXCR, TCRdb re-called the immunoSEQ multiplex PCR reads, giving one row per CDR3 protein. The data hold approximately 150,000 distinct CDR3 sequences, with 93% observed a single time. This TCR was sampled from a human donor in good health. The chain couples TRBV18 to TRBJ2-7; D not certain. The sequencing sample was made of CD4+ T cells from PBMCs. Written as DNA, the CDR3 is TGTGCCAGCTCACCACCCGCAGTTGGTGGTTACGAGCAGTACTTC. This codes for CASSPPAVGGYEQYF.